Following are 8 T cell receptor beta chains from one sample sequenced in a study of cytomegalovirus exposure and HLA in healthy donors. Primers for the PCR totalled 60 Vbeta and 13 Jbeta. Produced via immunoSEQ multiplex PCR; TCRdb's table is partial and in-frame only. This sample has some 200,000 clones, with roughly 91% found just once. Sequencing input: PBMCs. Receptors originate from a woman aged 18-35 years in good health and CMV-seronegative.

V usage is TRBV6-1 and J usage is TRBJ2-7; the match to TRBD2 covers 10 bases. The ends lost 8 bases at V and 0 bases at J; junction bases unmatched: 4. In germline, CDR1 is MNHNS, CDR2 SASEGT. The CDR3 is 14 amino acids. This CDR3 reads CASGLAESSYEQYF. DNA for the CDR3: TGTGCCAGCGGACTAGCGGAAAGCTCCTACGAGCAGTACTTC.

The chain recombines TRBV2 with TRBJ1-1; 7 bases match TRBD1. V was pared by 6 bases and J by 4 bases, with 8 bases of the junction left unmatched. The germline V gene has CDR1 SNHLY and CDR2 FYNNEI. This CDR3 has 14 residues. CDR3 region: CASSDRDEGTEAFF. The CDR3 region has the DNA TGTGCCAGCAGCGACAGGGACGAGGGCACTGAAGCTTTCTTT.

The chain recombines TRBV2 with TRBJ1-4; D perhaps matches TRBD1 (6 bases). Trimming took 5 bases from V and 4 from J, leaving 23 bases between them. Germline loops: CDR1 SNHLY, CDR2 FYNNEI. The CDR3 is 18 amino acids. The CDR3 nucleotides are TGTGCCAGCAGTACCCGACAGGTGTTCGAATATTATAATGAAAAACTGTTTTTT. This sequence encodes CASSTRQVFEYYNEKLFF.

J is TRBJ2-7 and V is TRBV7-2; D may be TRBD2 (5 bases). Germline V lookup: CDR1 SGHTA, CDR2 FQGNSA. The V end was cut by 3 bases, the J end by 9 bases, with 18 bases between. The CDR3 sequence is 14 residues long. CDR3 DNA: TGTGCCAGCAGCTTGGGAGTTCTGCTGCAGGTGCAGTACTTC. Protein product: CASSLGVLLQVQYF.

The chain combines TRBV6-1 with TRBJ1-1; 7 bases are shared with TRBD1. CDR1 MNHNS and CDR2 SASEGT come from the germline V gene. This CDR3 region has 14 residues. The V and J ends lost 6 bases and 0 bases, in that order; junction bases with no gene match: 4. Here the CDR3 DNA reads TGTGCCAGCAGGAGGGACAGCTTGAACACTGAAGCTTTCTTT. Its translation: CASRRDSLNTEAFF.

This chain uses TRBV4-2 with TRBJ2-7; 8 bases match TRBD1. This CDR3 is built from 17 residues. CDR1 and CDR2 (germline): LGHNA, YNFKEQ. The J segment lost 3 bases and the V segment lost 0 bases, leaving 10 bases of the junction unmatched. This CDR3 reads CASSQDLLRQGFYEQYF. CDR3 coding DNA: TGTGCCAGCAGCCAAGACCTGCTGAGACAGGGGTTCTACGAGCAGTACTTC.

This chain uses TRBV2 with TRBJ1-3; D is possibly TRBD1 (6 bases). This CDR3 region has 13 residues. V was clipped by 6 bases and J by 0 bases, with 6 bases between them. Germline CDR1 is SNHLY and CDR2 is FYNNEI. CDR3 in DNA: TGTGCCAGCAGGGACAGCTCTGGAAACACCATATATTTT. As protein: CASRDSSGNTIYF.

This rearrangement joins TRBV5-1 to TRBJ1-1, with D perhaps matching TRBD1 (5 bases). V gave up 6 bases and J gave up 1 base, with 10 bases separating them. Germline assignment: CDR1 SGHRS and CDR2 YFSETQ. The CDR3 spans 13 residues. The CDR3 DNA follows: TGCGCCAGCACGGGACTTACGAACACTGAAGCTTTCTTT. Its translation is CASTGLTNTEAFF.